This T cell receptor (beta chain) stems from a study of T-cell memory formation after mild COVID-19. Study summary: The TCR clusters were mostly specific to one donor.

This CDR3 contains 18 residues. The germline gives CDR1 SGDLS, CDR2 YYNGEE. V was pared by 3 bases and J by 6 bases, with 17 bases of the junction left unmatched. TCRdb re-called the 5' RACE reads through MiXCR, storing one row per CDR3 protein. The sample shows about 610,000 distinct CDR3 sequences, roughly a sixth of them seen only once. This clonotype has just a few counts. The sample consisted of PBMCs or a T cell subset sorted from them (not recorded which). This sequence was found in an adult woman who had mild COVID-19 (a few samples of this study predate the infection). Cell type and time point are not known. This chain uses TRBV9 with TRBJ2-1; 8 bases align to TRBD2. CDR3 coding DNA: TGTGCCAGCAGCGAAGCGTGGGCCCCAGCTAGCGGGCTCAATGAGCAGTTCTTC. It translates to CASSEAWAPASGLNEQFF.